The rows below give T cell receptor beta chains drawn from one sample of a study of CD8 T cells in ankylosing spondylitis. TCRdb independently ran MiXCR on the 5' RACE reads; one entry per CDR3 protein. The data hold about 280,000 distinct CDR3 sequences, with 15% to 25% observed a single time. Sequencing used blood, either unsorted or a sorted T cell fraction (not recorded which). These receptors all stem from a male donor with ankylosing spondylitis or in good health (not recorded which). Each CDR3 is given with its conserved first and last residue. A D gene is named only where the DNA matches it firmly. Size is omitted from some rows. Given values are once, few, many or a class for expanded clones.

len,v_gene,d_gene,abundance,j_gene,CDR3aa,CDR3nt
14,TRBV7-9,TRBD2,-,TRBJ2-1,CASSAQRGYSEQFF,TGTGCCAGCAGCGCCCAGCGGGGGTACTCTGAGCAGTTCTTC
15,TRBV3-1,TRBD2,few,TRBJ2-1,CASSVTSGGGNEQFF,TGTGCCAGCAGCGTCACTAGCGGGGGGGGAAATGAGCAGTTCTTC
13,TRBV27,-,few,TRBJ2-5,CASSSRGAETQYF,TGTGCCAGCAGTTCCCGGGGGGCGGAGACCCAGTACTTC
16,TRBV5-1,TRBD2,once,TRBJ2-5,CASSFGAGGRQETQYF,TGCGCCAGCAGCTTCGGTGCGGGGGGACGGCAAGAGACCCAGTACTTC
18,TRBV10-3,TRBD1,few,TRBJ1-4,CAISESDNLAGTAEKLFF,TGTGCCATCAGTGAGTCGGATAATTTGGCCGGGACAGCCGAAAAACTGTTTTTT
13,TRBV5-1,-,-,TRBJ2-3,CASSPVRSDTQYF,TGCGCCAGCAGCCCGGTACGGTCGGATACGCAGTATTTT
19,TRBV5-1,-,many,TRBJ1-1,CASSLANMARTAPNTEAFF,TGCGCCAGCAGCTTGGCCAACATGGCTAGGACCGCACCGAACACTGAAGCTTTCTTT
14,TRBV20-1,TRBD1,few,TRBJ1-4,CSAIDRAGNEKLFF,TGCAGTGCCATTGACAGGGCTGGTAATGAAAAACTGTTTTTT
16,TRBV18,TRBD1,few,TRBJ1-6,CASSQGSAGGLSPLHF,TGTGCCAGCTCACAAGGCTCCGCAGGGGGCCTTTCACCCCTCCACTTT
16,TRBV11-2,-,-,TRBJ1-1,CASSFSVRGFGTEAFF,-
17,TRBV12-5,TRBD1,-,TRBJ2-5,CASGLGKGQELQETQYF,TGTGCTAGTGGTTTGGGTAAGGGACAGGAGCTCCAAGAGACCCAGTACTTC
10,TRBV21-1,-,-,TRBJ1-2,CASSRRKDTF,TGTGCCAGCAGTAGAAGAAAGGACACCTTC
13,TRBV28,-,-,TRBJ1-4,CASSRGRNEKLFF,TGTGCCAGCAGTCGGGGGAGGAATGAAAAACTGTTTTTT
13,TRBV12-3/TRBV12-4,-,many,TRBJ1-1,CASGSTGSAEAFF,TGTGCCAGCGGCTCGACAGGTTCAGCTGAAGCTTTCTTT
14,TRBV5-1,TRBD2,-,TRBJ2-3,CASSGGLAADTQYF,TGCGCCAGCAGCGGGGGACTAGCGGCAGATACGCAGTATTTT
15,TRBV15,-,-,TRBJ2-2,CATSLRGGNTGELFF,TGTGCCACCAGCCTAAGGGGTGGTAACACCGGGGAGCTGTTTTTT
14,TRBV9,-,few,TRBJ2-2,CASSHPTNTGELFF,TGTGCCAGCAGCCATCCTACGAACACCGGGGAGCTGTTTTTT
15,TRBV24-1,TRBD1,-,TRBJ2-3,CATGQRTGGTDTQYF,TGTGCCACCGGCCAGAGGACAGGGGGCACAGATACGCAGTATTTT
14,TRBV12-3/TRBV12-4,TRBD2,-,TRBJ2-1,CASSHSGGAYEQFF,TGTGCCAGCAGTCATAGCGGGGGGGCCTATGAGCAGTTCTTC
14,TRBV6-1,TRBD2,many,TRBJ2-1,CASSQRTSANEQFF,TGTGCCAGCAGCCAAAGGACTAGCGCCAATGAGCAGTTCTTC
14,TRBV3-1,TRBD2,-,TRBJ2-2,CASSPGLVAGELFF,TGTGCCAGCAGCCCGGGACTAGTTGCCGGGGAGCTGTTTTTT
15,TRBV10-3,TRBD1,few,TRBJ1-2,CAIGTGGAGFYGYTF,TGTGCCATTGGGACAGGGGGTGCGGGATTCTATGGCTACACCTTC
16,TRBV5-1,-,-,TRBJ2-5,CASSPTYRDSQETQYF,TGCGCCAGCAGCCCTACATACAGGGACTCCCAAGAGACCCAGTACTTC
15,TRBV20-1,-,few,TRBJ1-5,CSAERAGMVNQPQHF,TGCAGTGCGGAACGAGCAGGGATGGTAAATCAGCCCCAGCATTTT
15,TRBV5-1,-,few,TRBJ2-1,CASSWGAARNNEQFF,TGCGCCAGCAGCTGGGGGGCAGCAAGAAACAATGAGCAGTTCTTC
16,TRBV20-1,-,few,TRBJ1-5,CSALPGRKVSNQPQHF,TGCAGTGCGTTACCGGGACGGAAGGTTAGCAATCAGCCCCAGCATTTT
14,TRBV12-3/TRBV12-4,-,few,TRBJ1-5,CASSSRDRNQPQHF,TGTGCCAGCAGTTCCCGGGACCGCAATCAGCCCCAGCATTTT
14,TRBV5-1,-,few,TRBJ1-1,CASSIPTENTEAFF,TGCGCCAGCAGCATCCCTACAGAGAACACTGAAGCTTTCTTT
16,TRBV20-1,TRBD1,-,TRBJ1-5,CSATGTGGFSNQPQHF,TGCAGTGCTACCGGGACAGGGGGATTCAGCAATCAGCCCCAGCATTTT